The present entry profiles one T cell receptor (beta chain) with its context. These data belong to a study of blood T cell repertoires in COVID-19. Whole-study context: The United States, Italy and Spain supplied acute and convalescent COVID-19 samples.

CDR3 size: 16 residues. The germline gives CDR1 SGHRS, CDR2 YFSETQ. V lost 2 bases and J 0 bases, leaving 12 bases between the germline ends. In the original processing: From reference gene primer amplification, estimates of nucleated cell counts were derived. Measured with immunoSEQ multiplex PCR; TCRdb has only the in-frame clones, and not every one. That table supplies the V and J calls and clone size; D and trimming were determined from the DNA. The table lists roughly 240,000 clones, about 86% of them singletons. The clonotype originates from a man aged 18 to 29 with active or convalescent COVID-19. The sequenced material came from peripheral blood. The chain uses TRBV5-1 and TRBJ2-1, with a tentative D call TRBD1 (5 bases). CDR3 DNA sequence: TGCGCCAGCAGCTTTGGGGCTGGAAGCTCCTACAATGAGCAGTTCTTC. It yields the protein CASSFGAGSSYNEQFF.